These T cell receptor beta chains were read from a single sample in a study of blood T cell repertoires in COVID-19. Assay used: immunoSEQ multiplex PCR; TCRdb lists only in-frame clones, some missing. Altogether 85,000 to 110,000 clones are present, about nine tenths being singletons, with the ten largest covering 15% to 20%. What was sequenced was peripheral blood. The source is a woman aged 80 or older in a cohort sampled during active COVID-19. Each CDR3 is given with its conserved first and last residue.

>17|TRBV4-2|TRBJ1-2
CASSQDGVYRANYGYTF
>13|TRBV25-1|TRBJ1-2
CASSEGTGKGYTF
>14|TRBV27|TRBJ2-7
CASSFEISSYEQYF
>14|TRBV3-1/TRBV3-2|TRBJ2-7
CASSQTRGSYEQYF
>14|TRBV19|TRBJ2-2
CASSSGYNTGELFF
>13|TRBV24-1|TRBJ2-3
CATMRGSTGTQYF
>15|TRBV9|TRBJ2-3
CASSGSGADTDTQYF
>15|TRBV11-1|TRBJ2-7
CASSAPGLPLSEQYF
>15|TRBV28|TRBJ1-2
CASSLPAGGVDGYTF
>16|TRBV5-1|TRBJ2-1
CASSLGSGQGLNEQFF
>15|TRBV30|TRBJ1-5
CAWMRGGFGNQPQHF
>14|TRBV6-5|TRBJ1-6
CASSYDSLNSPLHF
>15|TRBV4-2|TRBJ2-5
CASSQDSTRLETQYF
>11|TRBV20-1|TRBJ2-1
CSALGGNEQFF
>15|TRBV6-5|TRBJ1-2
CASSSFGGRVYGYTF
>15|TRBV5-1|TRBJ2-1
CASSWDSPSYNEQFF
>19|TRBV5-1|TRBJ2-2
CASSQTGQGSLGNAGELFF
>15|TRBV30|TRBJ2-7
CAWSVRQTGSYEQYF
>15|TRBV7-3|TRBJ2-1
CASSLSAGGRDEQFF
>17|TRBV9|TRBJ2-7
CASSVDPTSGGSYEQYF
>14|TRBV10-2|TRBJ2-3
CASSEIQGRDTQYF
>15|TRBV7-9|TRBJ1-6
CASSSTGTGGSPLHF
>14|TRBV7-3|TRBJ2-2
CASSPNVGDGELFF
>13|TRBV6-5|TRBJ2-5
CASRLPLQETQYF
>14|TRBV19|TRBJ2-7
CASTSVWRAYEQYF
>15|TRBV7-6|TRBJ2-5
CASSLGQGSQETQYF
>15|TRBV7-2|TRBJ2-1
CASSLAALADNEQFF
>13|TRBV12-3/TRBV12-4|TRBJ1-5
CASSLGSNQPQHF